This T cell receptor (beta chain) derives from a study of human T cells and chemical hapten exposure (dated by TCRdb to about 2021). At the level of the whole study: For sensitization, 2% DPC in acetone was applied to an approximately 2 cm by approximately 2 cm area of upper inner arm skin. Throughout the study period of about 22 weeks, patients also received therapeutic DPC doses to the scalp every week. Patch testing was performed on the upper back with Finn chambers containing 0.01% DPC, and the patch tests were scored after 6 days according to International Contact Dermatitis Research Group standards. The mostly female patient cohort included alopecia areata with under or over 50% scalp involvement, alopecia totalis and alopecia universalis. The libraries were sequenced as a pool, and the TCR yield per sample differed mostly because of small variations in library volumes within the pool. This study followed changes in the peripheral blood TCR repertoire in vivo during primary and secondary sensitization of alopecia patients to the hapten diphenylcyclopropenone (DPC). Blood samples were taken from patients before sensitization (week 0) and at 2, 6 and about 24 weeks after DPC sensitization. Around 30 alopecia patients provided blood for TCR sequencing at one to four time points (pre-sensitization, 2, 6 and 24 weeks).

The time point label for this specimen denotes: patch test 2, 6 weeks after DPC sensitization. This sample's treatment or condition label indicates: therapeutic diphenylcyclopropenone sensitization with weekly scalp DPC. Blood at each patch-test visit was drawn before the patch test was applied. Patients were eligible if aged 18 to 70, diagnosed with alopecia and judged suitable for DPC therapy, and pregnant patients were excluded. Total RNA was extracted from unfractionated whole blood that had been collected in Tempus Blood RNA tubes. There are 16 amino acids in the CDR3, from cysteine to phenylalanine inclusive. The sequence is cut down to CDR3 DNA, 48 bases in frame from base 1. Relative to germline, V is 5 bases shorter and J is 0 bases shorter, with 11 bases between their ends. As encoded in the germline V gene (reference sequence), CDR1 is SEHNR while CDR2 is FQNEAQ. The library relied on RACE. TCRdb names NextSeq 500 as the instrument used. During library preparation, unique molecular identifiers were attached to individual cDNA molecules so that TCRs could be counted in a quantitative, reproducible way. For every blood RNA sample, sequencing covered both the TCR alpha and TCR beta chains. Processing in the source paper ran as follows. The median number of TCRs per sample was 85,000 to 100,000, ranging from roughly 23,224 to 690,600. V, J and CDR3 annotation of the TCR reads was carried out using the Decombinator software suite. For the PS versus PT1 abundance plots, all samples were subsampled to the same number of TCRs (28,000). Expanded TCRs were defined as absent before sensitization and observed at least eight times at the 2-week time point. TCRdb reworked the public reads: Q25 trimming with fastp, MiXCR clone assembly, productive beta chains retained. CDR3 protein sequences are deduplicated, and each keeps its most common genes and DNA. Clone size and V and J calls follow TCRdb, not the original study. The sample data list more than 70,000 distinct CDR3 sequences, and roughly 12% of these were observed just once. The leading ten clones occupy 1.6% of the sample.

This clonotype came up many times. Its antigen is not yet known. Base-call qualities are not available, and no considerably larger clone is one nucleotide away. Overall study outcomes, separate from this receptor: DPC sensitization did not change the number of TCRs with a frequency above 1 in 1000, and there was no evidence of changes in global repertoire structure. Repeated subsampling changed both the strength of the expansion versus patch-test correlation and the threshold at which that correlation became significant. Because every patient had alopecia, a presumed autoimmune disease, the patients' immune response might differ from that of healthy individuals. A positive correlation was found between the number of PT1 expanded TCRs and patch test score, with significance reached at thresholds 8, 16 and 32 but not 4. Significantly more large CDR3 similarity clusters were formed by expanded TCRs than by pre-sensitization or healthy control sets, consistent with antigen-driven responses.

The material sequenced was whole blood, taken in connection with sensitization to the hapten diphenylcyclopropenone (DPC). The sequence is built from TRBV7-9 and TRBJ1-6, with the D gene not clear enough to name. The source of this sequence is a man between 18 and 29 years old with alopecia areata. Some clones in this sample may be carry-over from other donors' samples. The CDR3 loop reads CASSAQLYSYNSPLHF. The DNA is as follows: TGTGCCAGCAGCGCCCAGTTATACTCCTATAATTCACCCCTCCACTTT.